This passage covers 9 T cell receptor beta chains from one sample sequenced in a study of human T cells and chemical hapten exposure. Each CDR3 protein gets one entry after TCRdb re-called the RACE reads with MiXCR. This sample carries 13,000 to 15,000 distinct CDR3 sequences, approximately 16% of them seen once, and the ten largest clones take 7.2%. Specified time point: patch test 1, 2 weeks after DPC sensitization. Treatment given: therapeutic diphenylcyclopropenone sensitization with weekly scalp DPC. Sequencing was performed on whole blood, taken in connection with sensitization to the hapten diphenylcyclopropenone (DPC). The receptors come from a woman in her 30s with alopecia areata. Some clones in this sample may be carry-over from other donors' samples.

This clonotype was counted at least ten times. The chain carries TRBV6-2 or TRBV6-3 and TRBJ1-4; D may be TRBD1 (5 bases). The CDR3 totals 15 residues. The V gene lost 2 bases and the J gene lost 7 bases, with 14 bases spanning the gap. Germline CDR1 MNHEY, CDR2 SVGEGT. The CDR3 is CASSYQGRASEKLFF. The CDR3 DNA reads as TGTGCCAGCAGTTACCAGGGAAGAGCAAGTGAAAAACTGTTTTTT.

DNA of the CDR3: TGTGCCAGCAGTTACTGGACTAGCGGGGACGAGCAGTACTTC. It codes for CASSYWTSGDEQYF. The rearrangement links TRBV6-5 to TRBJ2-7, with 12 bases aligning to TRBD2. The CDR3 loop spans 14 amino acids. Germline V lookup: CDR1 MNHEY, CDR2 SVGAGI. Trimming removed 1 base from V and 5 bases from J; junction bases left unmatched: 0.

At least ten counts were recorded for this clonotype. The rearrangement uses TRBV12-3 or TRBV12-4 and TRBJ2-7, with D perhaps matching TRBD1 or TRBD2 (5 bases each). The V end lost 6 bases, the J end lost 0 bases, and 9 bases lay between the germline ends. This CDR3 is built from 13 residues. As DNA, the CDR3 is TGTGCCAGCAGCCAGGGACCCTCCTACGAGCAGTACTTC. Its translation: CASSQGPSYEQYF.

The table lists this clonotype with many counts. The chain couples TRBV9 to TRBJ2-1, with D unclear. The V end was cut by 4 bases, the J end by 7 bases, with 9 bases between. CDR1 is SGDLS, CDR2 YYNGEE, per germline. CDR3 length equals 12 residues. The CDR3 spells CASSLPTNEQFF. In DNA, the CDR3 is TGTGCCAGCAGCTTACCGACAAATGAGCAGTTCTTC.

The table lists this clonotype with a few counts. The chain carries TRBV7-2 and TRBJ1-6, with D unresolved. V lost 1 base and J 7 bases, leaving 17 bases between the germline ends. The germline CDR1 and CDR2 sequences are SGHTA and FQGNSA. The CDR3 runs 17 residues. In DNA form, the CDR3 reads TGTGCCAGCAGCTTAGTGGGCCCCCTCAGCGGCAATTCACCCCTCCACTTT. Protein sequence: CASSLVGPLSGNSPLHF.

This clonotype showed up just a few times. CDR3 in amino acids: CSVASDEQYF. As DNA, the CDR3 is TGCAGCGTTGCATCCGACGAGCAGTACTTC. The J gene is TRBJ2-7, the V gene TRBV29-1; D call uncertain. This CDR3 comprises 10 residues. Germline V lookup: CDR1 SQVTM, CDR2 ANQGSEA. Trimming removed 4 bases at V and 5 bases at J, with 6 bases between.

By share of the sample, this clonotype is large. The chain uses TRBV20-1 and TRBJ1-4, with D possibly matching TRBD1 (6 bases). Germline-derived CDR1 and CDR2 are DFQATT and SNEGSKA (reference sequence). The CDR3 is 15 residues long. The V end was cut by 3 bases, the J end by 0 bases, with 11 bases between. Here the CDR3 reads CSASLDSATNEKLFF. The CDR3 coding sequence is TGCAGTGCTAGCCTGGACAGTGCAACTAATGAAAAACTGTTTTTT.

The table lists this clonotype with many counts. J is TRBJ2-1 and V is TRBV19; 13 bases are a match to TRBD2. CDR1 is LNHDA, CDR2 SQIVND, per germline (reference sequence). The J segment lost 10 bases and the V segment lost 3 bases, leaving 6 bases of the junction unmatched. The CDR3 runs to 15 residues. DNA for the CDR3: TGTGCCAGTAGTATTACTAGCGGGGGGGCACGGGAGCAGTTCTTC. Translation gives CASSITSGGAREQFF.

In this sample, this clonotype is medium-sized. The chain carries TRBV18 and TRBJ1-5, with 7 nucleotides matching TRBD1. Trimming removed 2 bases from V and 0 bases from J; junction bases left unmatched: 1. CDR1 KGHSH and CDR2 LQKENI come from the germline V gene. This CDR3 comprises 15 residues. The CDR3 DNA sequence: TGTGCCAGCTCACCAGGGACAGATAGCAATCAGCCCCAGCATTTT. Translated: CASSPGTDSNQPQHF.